This T cell receptor (beta chain) was recorded in a study of regulatory T cells in long-lasting Graves disease. Study overall: Persistence in Graves' disease required over 5 years of antithyroid drugs plus positive TSH receptor antibodies. Study observations and caveats: Thyroid tissue went unexamined; only peripheral blood was analyzed. TCR diversity in persistent Graves' patients was below that of newly diagnosed ones. TRBV28, TRBJ1-2 and TRBJ2-5 emerged as the favored segments in persistent disease.

Both iRepertoire HTBI primers and Arm-PCR of CDR3 regions were used to build the TCR beta libraries. TCRdb itself ran the multiplex PCR reads through MiXCR, one entry per CDR3 protein. The sample has roughly 360,000 distinct CDR3 sequences; roughly 23% are singletons. Time point indicated: persistent/refractory GD, antithyroid drugs over 5 years with positive TRAb. The TCR library was prepared using RNA isolated from PBMCs. There are a few counts of this clonotype. Antigen specificity is unknown. This CDR3 is 14 amino acids long. V shed 6 bases, J shed 4 bases, and the junction held 9 bases outside the gene matches. The germline gives CDR1 SGHRS, CDR2 YFSETQ.

J is TRBJ2-7 and V is TRBV5-1, with 8 bases lining up with TRBD1. The clonotype originates from a woman in her forties with Graves disease. Source: peripheral blood mononuclear cells (PBMCs), taken when the disease was refractory, from a patient treated with antithyroid drugs. The CDR3: CASNIGQGPYEQYF. CDR3 nucleotide sequence: TGCGCCAGCAACATTGGACAGGGTCCGTACGAGCAGTACTTC.